Shown below are 32 T cell receptor beta chains from a single sample sequenced in a study of blood T cell repertoires in COVID-19. Produced via immunoSEQ multiplex PCR; TCRdb's table is partial and in-frame only. The data contain over 250,000 clones, approximately 86% of them singletons. The specimen was PBMCs or T cells enriched from blood (not recorded which). The receptors were gathered from a woman aged 18-29 years who had recovered from COVID-19.

V is TRBV4-3 and J is TRBJ2-2, with TRBD2 matching over 13 bases. The CDR3 is 16 amino acids. V trimming: 3 bases; J trimming: 10 bases; junction bases outside the gene matches: 8. Germline V gene lookup returns CDR1 LGHNA and CDR2 YSLEER. CDR3 sequence (DNA): TGCGCCAGCAGCCAGCCACTAGCGGGAGGGTTTGTGGAGCTGTTTTTT. It codes for CASSQPLAGGFVELFF.

The chain recombines TRBV5-4 with TRBJ2-1; TRBD2 agrees at 9 bases. The V segment lost 0 bases and the J segment 6 bases; nucleotides outside the gene matches: 7. The CDR3 extends over 16 amino acids. The germline CDR1 and CDR2 sequences are SGHNT and YYREEE (reference sequence). CDR3 region: CASSLGSTSGFNEQFF. CDR3 bases: TGTGCCAGCAGCTTGGGTTCGACTAGCGGTTTCAATGAGCAGTTCTTC.

The chain is built from TRBV7-3 and TRBJ2-3; 9 bases agree with TRBD2. The CDR3 has 16 residues. The trim removed 5 bases at V and 6 bases at J, leaving 12 bases unmatched. Germline values: CDR1 SGHTA, CDR2 FQGTGA. The CDR3 region has the DNA TGTGCCAGCAGCCCCGGGACTAGCTTGTTATTGGATACGCAGTATTTT. The encoded protein is CASSPGTSLLLDTQYF. Combining the CDR3 with reference TRBV7-3 and TRBJ2-3 gives the whole variable domain GAGVSQTPSNKVTEKGKYVELRCDPISGHTALYWYRQSLGQGPEFLIYFQGTGAADDSGLPNDRFFAVRPEGSVSTLKIQRTERGDSAVYLCASSPGTSLLLDTQYFGPGTRLTVL.

This rearrangement joins TRBV4-1 to TRBJ2-7; D is unresolved. The CDR3 has 13 amino acids. CDR1 is MGHRA and CDR2 is YSYEKL in the germline V gene. The V end was cut by 3 bases, the J end by 0 bases, with 6 bases between. The CDR3 nucleotides read TGCGCCAGCAGCCATCCATTCTCCTACGAGCAGTACTTC. This gives the protein CASSHPFSYEQYF.

The chain links TRBV5-1 to TRBJ1-2, with TRBD1 as a possible D gene (6 bases). Germline loops: CDR1 SGHRS, CDR2 YFSETQ. CDR3 length: 14 amino acids. The V end was cut by 2 bases, the J end by 4 bases, with 12 bases between. CDR3 nucleotides: TGCGCCAGCAGCTTTAACAGGGCAGGCTATGGCTACACCTTC. Residues: CASSFNRAGYGYTF.

The rearrangement joins TRBV7-3 to TRBJ2-1, with 15 bases aligning to TRBD2. The germline CDR1 and CDR2 sequences are SGHTA and FQGTGA. The CDR3 is 21 residues long. V lost 1 base and J lost 5; bases outside the gene matches: 15. CDR3 loop: CASSLSDRGTSGRSRNNEQFF. In nucleotides, the CDR3 is TGTGCCAGCAGCTTAAGCGACAGAGGGACTAGCGGGAGGAGTCGTAACAATGAGCAGTTCTTC.

This chain uses TRBV5-1 with TRBJ2-5; 9 nucleotides align to TRBD1. J lost 5 bases, V lost 6 bases, and 5 bases had no gene match. Germline V gives CDR1 SGHRS, CDR2 YFSETQ. This CDR3 region has 13 residues. The CDR3 is CASTTGGRETQYF. The CDR3 coding sequence is TGCGCCAGCACAACAGGGGGCCGCGAGACCCAGTACTTC.

The V and J genes are TRBV18 and TRBJ1-2; D unclear. CDR3 size: 13 residues. CDR1 KGHSH and CDR2 LQKENI come from the germline V gene. V lost 3 bases, J lost 2 bases, and 7 bases lay in between. The CDR3, as DNA: TGTGCCAGCTCACCCCCACAAAACTATGGCTACACCTTC. Translating it yields CASSPPQNYGYTF. Variable domain in full (rest from reference TRBV18 and TRBJ1-2): NAGVMQNPRHLVRRRGQEARLRCSPMKGHSHVYWYRQLPEEGLKFMVYLQKENIIDESGMPKERFSAEFPKEGPSILRIQQVVRGDSAAYFCASSPPQNYGYTFGSGTRLTVV.

This clone has a single count. V is TRBV4-1 and J is TRBJ1-1, with a weak D call TRBD1 (5 bases). V lost 1 base and J 1 base, leaving 10 bases between the germline ends. The CDR3 covers 15 residues. Germline CDR1 reads MGHRA; CDR2 reads YSYEKL. The CDR3 DNA follows: TGCGCCAGCAGCCAAGGGGGCTGGGAGAACACTGAAGCTTTCTTT. Residues: CASSQGGWENTEAFF.

V gene TRBV5-4 combines with J gene TRBJ1-1; 8 nucleotides align to TRBD1. CDR1 SGHNT and CDR2 YYREEE come from the germline V gene (reference sequence). The J segment lost 0 bases and the V segment lost 6 bases, leaving 7 bases of the junction unmatched. The CDR3 has 15 residues. As DNA, the CDR3 is TGTGCCAGCAACACAGGGGGAGGGGTGAACACTGAAGCTTTCTTT. Translated: CASNTGGGVNTEAFF.

V gene TRBV29-1 combines with J gene TRBJ2-3; 7 nucleotides match TRBD1. The length of the CDR3 is 15 residues. Trimming took 2 bases from V and 4 from J; bases not matched to a gene: 9. Germline-derived CDR1 and CDR2 are SQVTM and ANQGSEA. The CDR3 sequence is CSVESGDSGADTQYF. CDR3 coding DNA: TGCAGCGTTGAATCTGGGGACAGCGGCGCAGATACGCAGTATTTT.

The chain carries TRBV4-1 and TRBJ2-2; 7 bases map to TRBD1. Germline V lookup: CDR1 MGHRA, CDR2 YSYEKL. The CDR3 contains 16 residues. The trim removed 3 bases at V and 3 bases at J, leaving 7 bases unmatched. CDR3 DNA: TGCGCCAGCAGCCAGAGGGGACAGCCCCACACCGGGGAGCTGTTTTTT. It translates to CASSQRGQPHTGELFF.

The rearrangement joins TRBV3-1 (or the pseudogene TRBV3-2) to TRBJ1-5, with D possibly TRBD1 on 6 matching bases. CDR1 is LGHDT and CDR2 is YNNKEL in the germline V gene (reference sequence). The CDR3 covers 15 residues. Trimming left V 1 base short and J 4 bases short, with 11 bases between. The CDR3 is CASSQGNRENQPQHF. The DNA for the CDR3 is TGTGCCAGCAGCCAAGGGAACAGGGAAAATCAGCCCCAGCATTTT.

The rearrangement uses TRBV4-2 and TRBJ2-3, with D possibly matching TRBD1 (6 bases). Germline CDR1 is LGHNA and CDR2 is YNFKEQ. The CDR3 runs to 16 residues. Trimming cost V 4 bases and J 5 bases, with 19 bases left between them. The CDR3 loop is CASSLTSQGMKDTQYF. The CDR3 DNA sequence: TGTGCCAGCAGCCTCACCTCACAGGGCATGAAAGATACGCAGTATTTT.

The chain couples TRBV7-8 to TRBJ1-5; no clear D. This CDR3 has 14 residues. V dropped 6 bases and J dropped 3 bases, with 12 bases sitting between them. The V gene's germline CDR1 is SGHVS and CDR2 FQNEAQ. This CDR3 is CASRQYGDNQPQHF. The CDR3 DNA sequence: TGTGCCAGCAGGCAATACGGAGACAATCAGCCCCAGCATTTT. The variable domain in full, with the rest retrieved from reference TRBV7-8 and TRBJ1-5, is GAGVSQSPRYKVAKRGQDVALRCDPISGHVSLFWYQQALGQGPEFLTYFQNEAQLDKSGLPSDRFFAERPEGSVSTLKIQRTQQEDSAVYLCASRQYGDNQPQHFGDGTRLSIL.

The rearrangement uses TRBV7-2 and TRBJ2-1; 9 bases are shared with TRBD1. After removal of 1 base from V and 7 bases from J, the junction contained 5 bases not matched to a gene. The germline gives CDR1 SGHTA, CDR2 FQGNSA. The CDR3 extends over 15 amino acids. The CDR3 sequence is CASSLGGQGINEQFF. DNA for the CDR3: TGTGCCAGCAGCTTAGGGGGACAGGGAATAAATGAGCAGTTCTTC.

This clone was recorded a few times. The chain employs TRBV7-2 and TRBJ2-2; maybe TRBD2 (5 bases). The germline V gene encodes CDR1 SGHTA and CDR2 FQGNSA. The CDR3 length is 15 residues. Trimming removed 8 bases at V and 6 bases at J, with 19 bases between. DNA of the CDR3: TGTGCCAGCGGGCCCCAAGTTAGCGACCCCGGGGAGCTGTTTTTT. It codes for CASGPQVSDPGELFF.

The chain employs TRBV7-9 and TRBJ2-5; 7 nucleotides line up with TRBD2. With 0 bases clipped from V and 0 bases from J, the junction kept 13 bases outside the gene matches. This CDR3 is built from 19 residues. Germline-derived CDR1 and CDR2 are SEHNR and FQNEAQ (reference sequence). This chain's CDR3 is CASSLARGSLADYQETQYF. The CDR3 DNA follows: TGTGCCAGCAGCTTAGCGAGGGGTTCGCTAGCGGACTACCAAGAGACCCAGTACTTC.

V gene TRBV18 combines with J gene TRBJ1-1; TRBD1 agrees at 10 bases. V trimming: 3 bases; J trimming: 1 base; junction bases outside the gene matches: 5. CDR3 length: 16 amino acids. The germline V gene has CDR1 KGHSH and CDR2 LQKENI. This CDR3 is CASSPRGQGRNTEAFF. In nucleotides, the CDR3 is TGTGCCAGCTCACCTCGGGGACAGGGGAGGAACACTGAAGCTTTCTTT.

This sequence joins TRBV5-1 and TRBJ2-7, with 8 bases that match TRBD2. Per the germline V gene, CDR1 is SGHRS and CDR2 is YFSETQ. The CDR3 spans 15 residues. V lost 4 bases, J lost 2 bases, and 8 bases stayed unmatched. CDR3 in DNA: TGCGCCAGCAGCCTCGAAACTAGCGGTACCTACGAGCAGTACTTC. Translated: CASSLETSGTYEQYF.

V usage is TRBV21-1 and J usage is TRBJ2-1; the table names TRBD2, a call not compared with the DNA. TRBV21-1 is a documented pseudogene. The CDR3 loop spans 16 amino acids. CDR3 loop: CASSTSRLEWLYEQFF. The CDR3 DNA is TGTGCCAGCAGCACCTCGCGACTAGAGTGGCTCTATGAGCAGTTCTTC.

The genes are TRBV5-4 and TRBJ1-6; 7 bases agree with TRBD1. Germline CDR1 reads SGHNT; CDR2 reads YYREEE (reference sequence). The CDR3 has 17 amino acids. The J segment lost 7 bases and the V segment lost 4 bases, leaving 14 bases of the junction unmatched. CDR3 nucleotide sequence: TGTGCCAGCAGCCGGACAGGATCAGGTTTGCGGAATTCACCCCTCCACTTT. Translated, it gives CASSRTGSGLRNSPLHF.

The count of this clone is one. The chain is built from TRBV4-3 and TRBJ2-1; 7 bases are a match to TRBD2. Germline values: CDR1 LGHNA, CDR2 YSLEER. The CDR3 length is 14 residues. Unmatched junction bases numbered 3, after V lost 4 bases and J lost 3 bases. The CDR3 is CASSRGGGYNEQFF. The CDR3 DNA sequence: TGCGCCAGCAGCCGAGGCGGGGGCTACAATGAGCAGTTCTTC.

V gene TRBV18 combines with J gene TRBJ1-1, with D unclear. The CDR3 spans 15 residues. V lost 3 bases, J lost 4 bases, and 15 bases lay in between. Germline lookup yields CDR1 KGHSH and CDR2 LQKENI. The CDR3 DNA follows: TGTGCCAGCTCACCCTCAGCCGGGATGGGCACTGAAGCTTTCTTT. It is translated as CASSPSAGMGTEAFF.

V gene TRBV30 combines with J gene TRBJ1-2, with D perhaps matching TRBD1 (5 bases). V lost 5 bases and J 4 bases, leaving 17 bases between the germline ends. This CDR3 is built from 14 residues. Germline values: CDR1 GTSNPN, CDR2 SVGIG (reference sequence). DNA of the CDR3: TGTGCCTGGGGGCCCAAAGGGGAAATCTATGGCTACACCTTC. Protein sequence: CAWGPKGEIYGYTF.

This chain uses TRBV9 with TRBJ2-5; 8 bases fit TRBD2. The J segment lost 5 bases and the V segment lost 3 bases, leaving 12 bases of the junction unmatched. CDR1 and CDR2 (germline): SGDLS, YYNGEE. This CDR3 is built from 16 residues. The CDR3 DNA sequence: TGTGCCAGCAGCGCATCCCCGGGGGGGAGTGGGGAGACCCAGTACTTC. This translates into CASSASPGGSGETQYF.

This chain links TRBV19 with TRBJ1-4, with TRBD1 matching over 8 bases. The CDR3 covers 22 residues. The junction had 25 bases not matched to a gene; V was cut back by 7 bases and J by 0 bases. Germline V gene lookup returns CDR1 LNHDA and CDR2 SQIVND (reference sequence). The CDR3 loop reads CASKSGDRPFTGLSTTNEKLFF. CDR3 nucleotide sequence: TGTGCCAGTAAATCCGGGGACAGGCCTTTCACGGGGCTCTCTACAACTAATGAAAAACTGTTTTTT. The variable domain in full, with the rest retrieved from reference TRBV19 and TRBJ1-4, is DGGITQSPKYLFRKEGQNVTLSCEQNLNHDAMYWYRQDPGQGLRLIYYSQIVNDFQKGDIAEGYSVSREKKESFPLTVTSAQKNPTAFYLCASKSGDRPFTGLSTTNEKLFFGSGTQLSVL.

The rearrangement uses TRBV9 and TRBJ2-3, with 8 bases identical to TRBD1. This CDR3 is 15 amino acids long. CDR1 is SGDLS and CDR2 is YYNGEE in the germline V gene. With 1 base clipped from V and 2 bases from J, the junction kept 3 bases outside the gene matches. CDR3 residues: CASSVPGGITDTQYF. The CDR3 DNA reads TGTGCCAGCAGCGTACCAGGGGGCATCACAGATACGCAGTATTTT. The full variable domain, completed using reference TRBV9 and TRBJ2-3, is DSGVTQTPKHLITATGQRVTLRCSPRSGDLSVYWYQQSLDQGLQFLIQYYNGEERAKGNILERFSAQQFPDLHSELNLSSLELGDSALYFCASSVPGGITDTQYFGPGTRLTVL.

This chain uses TRBV5-1 with TRBJ2-3; 8 nucleotides align to TRBD2. V lost 2 bases to trimming and J lost 1 base; unmatched junction nucleotides: 12. Germline CDR1 is SGHRS and CDR2 is YFSETQ. The CDR3 loop spans 18 amino acids. This CDR3 is CASSFNPSGGRRTDTQYF. The CDR3 region has the DNA TGCGCCAGCAGCTTTAACCCCAGCGGGGGTCGACGCACAGATACGCAGTATTTT.

This chain links TRBV7-8 with TRBJ1-2; 9 bases align to TRBD1. CDR1 SGHVS and CDR2 FQNEAQ come from the germline V gene. The CDR3 is made up of 14 amino acids. V lost 5 bases and J lost 4; bases outside the gene matches: 5. This CDR3 reads CASSRTGGAYGYTF. As DNA, the CDR3 is TGTGCCAGCAGCAGAACAGGGGGCGCCTATGGCTACACCTTC.

The V call is TRBV7-2, the J call TRBJ2-2; 9 bases are shared with TRBD1. The CDR3 has 16 amino acids. V trimming: 2 bases; J trimming: 2 bases; junction bases outside the gene matches: 3. Germline CDR1 and CDR2: SGHTA and FQGNSA. The CDR3 loop reads CASSLRQGGNTGELFF. CDR3 in DNA: TGTGCCAGCAGCTTAAGACAGGGGGGAAACACCGGGGAGCTGTTTTTT.

This clone was seen only once. The chain uses TRBV29-1 and TRBJ1-3, with TRBD1 as a possible D gene (6 bases). Trimming removed 6 bases at V and 1 base at J, with 19 bases between. Looked up from germline, CDR1 is SQVTM and CDR2 is ANQGSEA. This CDR3 contains 16 residues. In DNA, the CDR3 is TGCAGCGTACCTACAGGGATAACGGGGTCTGGAAACACCATATATTTT. This gives the protein CSVPTGITGSGNTIYF.